These T cell receptor beta chains were read from a single sample in a study of shared clonotypes between healthy human individuals. Clones were sequenced by immunoSEQ multiplex PCR, and TCRdb holds only the in-frame ones, with some missing. The data hold about 2 million clones, with about 95% observed a single time. The sample taken for sequencing was naive CD8+ T cells sorted from blood. The receptors originated from a man younger than 30 in good health. CDR3s include the opening cysteine and the closing phenylalanine or tryptophan. D genes are given only for firm matches. Clone size is stated in some rows and not others, as once, few, many or a class when expanded.

size: -; D: -; J: TRBJ1-1; V: TRBV15; CDR3: CATSRDLYGDGYEAFF; DNA: TGTGCCACCAGCAGAGACCTTTATGGGGACGGTTATGAAGCTTTCTTT
size: -; D: -; J: TRBJ1-1; V: TRBV19; CDR3: CASSIGGYTEAFF; DNA: TGTGCCAGTAGTATCGGAGGGTACACTGAAGCTTTCTTT
size: once; D: TRBD1; J: TRBJ2-5; V: TRBV6-6; CDR3: CASSQGTVQETQYF; DNA: TGTGCCAGCAGTCAAGGGACAGTCCAAGAGACCCAGTACTTC
size: -; D: TRBD1; J: TRBJ2-7; V: TRBV4-3; CDR3: CASSQSDREGFGEQYF; DNA: TGCGCCAGCAGCCAATCGGACAGGGAAGGATTTGGGGAGCAGTACTTC
size: -; D: TRBD2; J: TRBJ2-1; V: TRBV7-6; CDR3: CASSPDSGRALDEQFF; DNA: TGTGCCAGCAGCCCCGATAGCGGGAGGGCCTTGGATGAGCAGTTCTTC
size: -; D: -; J: TRBJ1-1; V: TRBV9; CDR3: CASSVTDRLNTEAFF; DNA: TGTGCCAGCAGCGTAACGGACAGATTGAACACTGAAGCTTTCTTT
size: -; D: -; J: TRBJ1-2; V: TRBV27; CDR3: CASSFGRTSYGYTF; DNA: TGTGCCAGCAGTTTCGGCCGGACCAGCTATGGCTACACCTTC
size: -; D: -; J: TRBJ2-1; V: TRBV7-2; CDR3: CASSRADGQSSYNEQFF; DNA: TGTGCCAGCAGCCGTGCGGACGGGCAAAGCTCCTACAATGAGCAGTTCTTC
size: -; D: -; J: TRBJ1-2; V: TRBV27; CDR3: CASSQTGVYGYTF; DNA: TGTGCCAGCAGCCAGACAGGAGTCTATGGCTACACCTTC
size: -; D: -; J: TRBJ2-5; V: TRBV6-5; CDR3: CASSYSQETQYF; DNA: TGTGCCAGCAGTTACTCACAAGAGACCCAGTACTTC
size: -; D: -; J: TRBJ1-2; V: TRBV15; CDR3: CATSREAGAGYTF; DNA: TGTGCCACCAGCAGAGAAGCCGGGGCTGGCTACACCTTC
size: -; D: -; J: TRBJ2-7; V: TRBV11-2; CDR3: CASSLERELDEQYF; DNA: TGTGCCAGCAGCTTGGAAAGGGAACTCGACGAGCAGTACTTC
size: -; D: TRBD1; J: TRBJ2-7; V: TRBV19; CDR3: CASTLGTGNSYEQYF; DNA: TGTGCCAGTACCCTCGGGACAGGCAACTCCTACGAGCAGTACTTC
size: -; D: -; J: TRBJ2-2; V: TRBV6-5; CDR3: CASSYSWEASTGELFF; DNA: TGTGCCAGCAGTTACTCTTGGGAGGCCAGCACCGGGGAGCTGTTTTTT
size: -; D: -; J: TRBJ1-2; V: TRBV6-1; CDR3: CASSKGTYDLSYGYTF; DNA: TGTGCCAGCAGTAAAGGGACATATGACTTGAGCTATGGCTACACCTTC
size: -; D: TRBD1; J: TRBJ1-5; V: TRBV4-1; CDR3: CASSRGQGVGQPQHF; DNA: TGCGCCAGCAGCCGAGGACAGGGGGTAGGTCAGCCCCAGCATTTT
size: -; D: TRBD2; J: TRBJ2-5; V: TRBV6-1; CDR3: CASSDLAGGPRETQYF; DNA: TGTGCCAGCAGTGACCTAGCGGGGGGGCCACGGGAGACCCAGTACTTC
size: once; D: -; J: TRBJ2-1; V: TRBV6-5; CDR3: CASSKLAIGYNEQFF; DNA: TGTGCCAGCAGTAAACTAGCAATCGGCTACAATGAGCAGTTCTTC
size: -; D: -; J: TRBJ2-7; V: TRBV7-2; CDR3: CASSPAGSYYEQYF; DNA: TGTGCCAGCAGCCCCGCCGGGAGTTACTACGAGCAGTACTTC
size: -; D: -; J: TRBJ2-7; V: TRBV21-1; CDR3: CASSNRSTSGTYEQYF; DNA: TGTGCCAGCAGTAACCGTAGCACTAGCGGGACTTACGAGCAGTACTTC
size: -; D: -; J: TRBJ2-7; V: TRBV7-9; CDR3: CASSFDSSSYEQYF; DNA: TGTGCCAGCAGCTTCGACAGTTCCTCCTACGAGCAGTACTTC
size: -; D: TRBD1; J: TRBJ2-1; V: TRBV10-3; CDR3: CAISEWEPGQGSHSYNEQFF; DNA: TGTGCCATCAGTGAGTGGGAACCGGGACAGGGTTCTCACTCCTACAATGAGCAGTTCTTC
size: -; D: TRBD1; J: TRBJ1-2; V: TRBV10-3; CDR3: CAISDTGDYGYTF; DNA: TGTGCCATCAGTGACACAGGGGACTATGGCTACACCTTC